A selection of T cell receptor beta chains follows, all from one sample in a study of cytomegalovirus exposure and HLA in healthy donors. Some clones are missing from TCRdb's copy, which holds only in-frame ones; the method was immunoSEQ multiplex PCR. The sample's table shows 95,000 to 150,000 clones. The sequenced material came from PBMCs. These TCRs come from a man aged 18 to 30 in good health and CMV-seronegative. Each CDR3 is given with its conserved first and last residue. The D gene is left open where the match is weak.

TRBV4-2	.	TRBJ1-4	CASSLNSGSTNEKLFF	TGTGCCAGCAGCCTCAACTCCGGGTCTACTAATGAAAAACTGTTTTTT
TRBV5-1	.	TRBJ2-2	CASSLAQGSTGELFF	TGCGCCAGCAGCTTGGCGCAGGGCTCGACCGGGGAGCTGTTTTTT
TRBV14	TRBD2	TRBJ2-5	CASSLGGGGQETQYF	TGTGCCAGCAGCCTGGGCGGGGGTGGCCAAGAGACCCAGTACTTC
TRBV29-1	TRBD1	TRBJ2-5	CSAQGLQETQYF	TGCAGCGCACAGGGGCTCCAAGAGACCCAGTACTTC
TRBV5-1	TRBD2	TRBJ2-7	CASSNGGGNHYEQYF	TGCGCCAGCAGCAACGGGGGAGGGAACCACTACGAGCAGTACTTC
TRBV19	TRBD1	TRBJ1-5	CASRDQGEVFDQPQHF	TGTGCCAGTAGGGACCAGGGGGAAGTGTTCGATCAGCCCCAGCATTTT
TRBV7-7	.	TRBJ2-5	CASSVGLGETQYF	TGTGCTAGCAGCGTCGGGTTGGGAGAGACCCAGTACTTC
TRBV28	.	TRBJ1-5	CASSLRGAGNQPQHF	TGTGCCAGCAGTTTAAGGGGCGCGGGCAATCAGCCCCAGCATTTT
TRBV5-1	TRBD1	TRBJ2-7	CASSLMTGDYEQYF	TGCGCCAGCAGCTTGATGACAGGGGACTACGAGCAGTACTTC
TRBV25-1	TRBD2	TRBJ2-5	CASGLTGGSGTQYF	TGTGCCAGCGGATTGACGGGGGGAAGTGGGACCCAGTACTTC
TRBV28	.	TRBJ2-1	CASSLLGTYNEQFF	TGTGCCAGCAGTTTACTAGGGACTTACAATGAGCAGTTCTTC
TRBV10-2	.	TRBJ1-5	CASSEIYKGRGEGPQHF	TGCGCCAGCAGTGAAATTTATAAAGGGAGGGGGGAGGGGCCCCAGCATTTT
TRBV11-2	.	TRBJ1-2	CASSLGLQGNYGYTF	TGTGCCAGCAGCTTAGGTCTCCAGGGTAACTATGGCTACACCTTC
TRBV9	TRBD1	TRBJ1-6	CASSVDGQGWDSPLHF	TGTGCCAGCAGCGTTGACGGACAGGGATGGGATTCACCCCTCCACTTT
TRBV5-1	.	TRBJ1-3	CASSWTSDSSSGNTIYF	TGCGCCAGCAGCTGGACCTCCGACAGCAGCTCTGGAAACACCATATATTTT
TRBV28	.	TRBJ2-7	CASLSTVTYEQYF	TGTGCCAGCCTATCGACAGTAACCTACGAGCAGTACTTC
TRBV6-1	.	TRBJ2-1	CASSQEHSVRYNEQFF	TGTGCCAGCAGTCAAGAGCATAGCGTCCGGTACAATGAGCAGTTCTTC
TRBV2	TRBD2	TRBJ2-5	CASSGPGLAGSRETQYF	TGTGCCAGCAGTGGACCGGGACTAGCGGGTTCTCGAGAGACCCAGTACTTC
TRBV30	.	TRBJ1-5	CAWNSGQTNQPQHF	TGTGCCTGGAACTCCGGACAGACAAATCAGCCCCAGCATTTT
TRBV5-4	.	TRBJ1-3	CASSPGRVPGNTIYF	TGTGCCAGCAGCCCGGGTCGGGTCCCTGGAAACACCATATATTTT
TRBV9	.	TRBJ1-1	CASSDSGNTEAFF	TGTGCCAGCAGCGATTCGGGGAACACTGAAGCTTTCTTT
TRBV5-4	TRBD2	TRBJ2-7	CASSSSAGGSYEQYF	TGTGCCAGCAGCTCGTCAGCGGGGGGCTCCTACGAGCAGTACTTC
TRBV19	.	TRBJ1-4	CASSMVGGARNEKLFF	TGTGCCAGTAGTATGGTCGGAGGGGCGCGGAATGAAAAACTGTTTTTT
TRBV19	.	TRBJ1-2	CASRTDNYGYTF	TGTGCCAGCAGGACAGACAACTATGGCTACACCTTC
TRBV7-3	.	TRBJ1-2	CASSDAGPTDGYTF	TGTGCCAGCAGCGATGCCGGGCCGACAGATGGCTACACCTTC
TRBV27	.	TRBJ1-1	CASRWLGETEAFF	TGTGCCAGCAGATGGTTAGGGGAAACTGAAGCTTTCTTT
TRBV20-1	.	TRBJ1-5	CSPDSGPQHF	TGCAGTCCGGATTCGGGGCCCCAGCATTTT
TRBV18	.	TRBJ2-1	CASSPPKGLALDNEQFF	TGTGCCAGCTCACCACCGAAAGGACTCGCCTTAGACAATGAGCAGTTCTTC
TRBV5-6	TRBD1	TRBJ2-7	CASGHPMTGVYEQYF	TGTGCCAGCGGCCACCCGATGACAGGGGTCTACGAGCAGTACTTC
TRBV6-1	.	TRBJ1-2	CASSDGENYGYTF	TGTGCCAGCAGTGACGGGGAAAACTATGGCTACACCTTC
TRBV2	.	TRBJ1-2	CASSESWAGGCTF	TGTGCCAGCAGTGAGTCTTGGGCCGGAGGTTGCACCTTC
TRBV18	TRBD1	TRBJ1-5	CASSPPGQGPNQPQHF	TGTGCCAGCTCACCACCGGGACAGGGCCCTAATCAGCCCCAGCATTTT
TRBV19	TRBD1	TRBJ2-1	CASSIVLWETGPTGQFF	TGTGCCAGTAGTATAGTCCTATGGGAGACAGGGCCCACTGGGCAGTTCTTC
TRBV29-1	.	TRBJ1-2	CSVEDLDRANYGYTF	TGCAGCGTTGAAGATCTGGACAGAGCTAACTATGGCTACACCTTC
TRBV6-4	.	TRBJ1-4	CASSRTGKGKLFF	TGTGCCAGCAGTAGAACAGGGAAAGGAAAACTGTTTTTT
TRBV5-1	.	TRBJ1-2	CASSLDRQAMAYGYTF	TGCGCCAGCAGCTTGGATAGGCAGGCTATGGCCTATGGCTACACCTTC
TRBV2	.	TRBJ1-2	CASSDNMYYGYTF	TGTGCCAGCAGTGATAATATGTACTATGGCTACACCTTC